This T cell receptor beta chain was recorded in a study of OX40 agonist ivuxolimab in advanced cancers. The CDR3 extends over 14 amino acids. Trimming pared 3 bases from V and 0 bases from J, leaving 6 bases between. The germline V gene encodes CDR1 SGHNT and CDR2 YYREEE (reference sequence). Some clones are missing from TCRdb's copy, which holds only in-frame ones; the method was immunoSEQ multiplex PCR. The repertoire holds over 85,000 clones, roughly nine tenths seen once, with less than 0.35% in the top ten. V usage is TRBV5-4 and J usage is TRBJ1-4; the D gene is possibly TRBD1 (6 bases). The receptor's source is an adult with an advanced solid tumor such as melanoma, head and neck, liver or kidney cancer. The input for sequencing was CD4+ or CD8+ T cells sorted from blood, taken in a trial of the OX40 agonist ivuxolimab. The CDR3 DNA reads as TGTGCCAGCAGCTCAGGGGCAACTAATGAAAAACTGTTTTTT. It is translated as CASSSGATNEKLFF. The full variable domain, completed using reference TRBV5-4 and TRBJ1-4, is ETGVTQSPTHLIKTRGQQVTLRCSSQSGHNTVSWYQQALGQGPQFIFQYYREEENGRGNFPPRFSGLQFPNYSSELNVNALELDDSALYLCASSSGATNEKLFFGSGTQLSVL.